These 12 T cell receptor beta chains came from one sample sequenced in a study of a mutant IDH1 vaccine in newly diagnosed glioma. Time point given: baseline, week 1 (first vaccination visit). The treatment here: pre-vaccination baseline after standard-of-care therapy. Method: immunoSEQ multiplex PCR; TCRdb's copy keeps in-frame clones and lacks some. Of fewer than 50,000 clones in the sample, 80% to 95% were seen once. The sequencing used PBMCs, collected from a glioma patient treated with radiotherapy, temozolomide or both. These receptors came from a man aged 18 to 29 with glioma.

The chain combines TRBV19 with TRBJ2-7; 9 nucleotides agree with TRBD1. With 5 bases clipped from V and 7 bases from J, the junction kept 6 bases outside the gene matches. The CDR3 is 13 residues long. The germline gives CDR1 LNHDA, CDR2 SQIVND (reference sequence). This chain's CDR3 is CASSWGQGEEQYF. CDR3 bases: TGTGCCAGTAGTTGGGGACAGGGAGAAGAGCAGTACTTC. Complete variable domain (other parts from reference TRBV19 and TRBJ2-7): DGGITQSPKYLFRKEGQNVTLSCEQNLNHDAMYWYRQDPGQGLRLIYYSQIVNDFQKGDIAEGYSVSREKKESFPLTVTSAQKNPTAFYLCASSWGQGEEQYFGPGTRLTVT.

The CDR3 DNA is TGTGCCAGCAGTTACTCTGAAAACACTGAAGCTTTCTTT. This sequence encodes CASSYSENTEAFF. The chain employs TRBV6-5 and TRBJ1-1; D call uncertain. The germline gives CDR1 MNHEY, CDR2 SVGAGI. V was cut by 0 bases and J by 2 bases, with 4 bases left in between. The CDR3 covers 13 residues.

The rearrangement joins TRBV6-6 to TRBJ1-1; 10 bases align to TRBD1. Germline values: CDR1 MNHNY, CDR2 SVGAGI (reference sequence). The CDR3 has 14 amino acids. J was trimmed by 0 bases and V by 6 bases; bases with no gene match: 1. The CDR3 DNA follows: TGTGCCAGCAGGGGACAGGGGCTGAACACTGAAGCTTTCTTT. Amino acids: CASRGQGLNTEAFF.

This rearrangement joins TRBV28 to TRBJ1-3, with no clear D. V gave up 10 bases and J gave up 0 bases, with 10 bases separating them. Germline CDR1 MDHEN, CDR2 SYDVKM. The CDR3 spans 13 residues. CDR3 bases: TGTGCCACCAAGATCTTCTCTGGAAACACCATATATTTT. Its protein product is CATKIFSGNTIYF.

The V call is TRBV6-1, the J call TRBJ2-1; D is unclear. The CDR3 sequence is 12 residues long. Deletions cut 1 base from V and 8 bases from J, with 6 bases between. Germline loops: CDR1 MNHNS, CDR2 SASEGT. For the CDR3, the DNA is TGTGCCAGCAGTGAAGTAGGTTATGAGCAGTTCTTC. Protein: CASSEVGYEQFF.

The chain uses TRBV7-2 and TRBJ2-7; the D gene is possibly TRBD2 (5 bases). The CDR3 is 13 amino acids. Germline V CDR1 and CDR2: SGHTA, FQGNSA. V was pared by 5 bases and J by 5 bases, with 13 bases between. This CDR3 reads CASSPPGEDEQYF. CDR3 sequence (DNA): TGTGCCAGCAGCCCCCCCGGGGAAGACGAGCAGTACTTC. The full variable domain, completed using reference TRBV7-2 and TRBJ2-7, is GAGVSQSPSNKVTEKGKDVELRCDPISGHTALYWYRQSLGQGLEFLIYFQGNSAPDKSGLPSDRFSAERTGGSVSTLTIQRTQQEDSAVYLCASSPPGEDEQYFGPGTRLTVT.

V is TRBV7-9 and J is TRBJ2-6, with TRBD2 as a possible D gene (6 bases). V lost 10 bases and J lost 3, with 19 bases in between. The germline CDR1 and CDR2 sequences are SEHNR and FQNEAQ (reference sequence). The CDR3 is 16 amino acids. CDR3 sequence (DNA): TGTGCCATCGACGAAGGGGACTCAAGTGGGGCCAACGTCCTGACTTTC. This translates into CAIDEGDSSGANVLTF.

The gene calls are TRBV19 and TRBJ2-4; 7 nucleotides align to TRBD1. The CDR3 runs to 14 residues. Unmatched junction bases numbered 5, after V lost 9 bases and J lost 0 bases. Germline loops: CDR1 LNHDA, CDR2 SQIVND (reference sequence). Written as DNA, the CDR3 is TGTGCCAGCAAGGGACAGTTAGCCAAAAACATTCAGTACTTC. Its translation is CASKGQLAKNIQYF.

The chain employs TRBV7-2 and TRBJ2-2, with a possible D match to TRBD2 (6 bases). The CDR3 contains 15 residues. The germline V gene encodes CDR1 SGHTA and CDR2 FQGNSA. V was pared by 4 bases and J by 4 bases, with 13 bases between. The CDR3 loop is CASSSFGTGTGELFF. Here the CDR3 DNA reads TGTGCCAGCAGCTCCTTCGGGACTGGCACCGGGGAGCTGTTTTTT.

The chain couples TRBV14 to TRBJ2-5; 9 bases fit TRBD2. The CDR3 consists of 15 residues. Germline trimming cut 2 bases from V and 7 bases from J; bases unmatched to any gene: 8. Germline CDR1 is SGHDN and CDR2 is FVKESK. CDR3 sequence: CASSQSGGRARTQYF. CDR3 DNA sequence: TGTGCCAGCAGCCAAAGCGGCGGGAGGGCCAGGACCCAGTACTTC.

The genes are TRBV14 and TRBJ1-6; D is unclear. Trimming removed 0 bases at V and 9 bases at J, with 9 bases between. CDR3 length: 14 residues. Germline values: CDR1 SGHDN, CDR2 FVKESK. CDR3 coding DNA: TGTGCCAGCAGCCAAGATCTAGAGGGTTCACCCCTCCACTTT. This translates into CASSQDLEGSPLHF.

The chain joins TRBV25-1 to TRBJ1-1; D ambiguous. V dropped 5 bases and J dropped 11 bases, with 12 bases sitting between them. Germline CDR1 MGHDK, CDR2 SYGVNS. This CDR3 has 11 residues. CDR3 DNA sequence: TGTGCCAGCAGTTGGGGTCACAAGGCTTTCTTT. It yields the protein CASSWGHKAFF. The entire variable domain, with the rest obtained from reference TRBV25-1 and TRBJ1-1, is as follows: EADIYQTPRYLVIGTGKKITLECSQTMGHDKMYWYQQDPGMELHLIHYSYGVNSTEKGDLSSESTVSRIRTEHFPLTLESARPSHTSQYLCASSWGHKAFFGQGTRLTVV.